This T cell receptor beta chain was sequenced in a study of T cells in Graves' hyperthyroidism and ophthalmopathy. The CDR3 has 13 residues. Trimming pared 6 bases from V and 0 bases from J, leaving 7 bases between. The germline CDR1 and CDR2 sequences are MDHEN and SYDVKM. The PBMCs were taken from about 9.7 ml of fresh peripheral blood. As for this clonotype: No antigen is known for it. Just one base apart from a much larger clone, this may be a read error.

Authors of the study amplified TCR beta CDR3 regions from RNA transcripts. First-round RT-PCR targeting the TCR CDR3 was performed with the HTBI primer set. TCRdb re-called the multiplex PCR reads through MiXCR, storing one row per CDR3 protein. The sample has hundreds of thousands of distinct CDR3 sequences; about a sixth are singletons. Study observations and caveats: Ophthalmopathy was distinguished from stable hyperthyroidism by 13 V-J signatures. Expanded thyroid clonotypes (above 0.001) were mostly also found in blood.

V usage is TRBV28 and J usage is TRBJ2-3; no firm D call. The source material was blood. This receptor was identified in a woman in her sixties or seventies with Graves' ophthalmopathy. CDR3 loop: CASRKASTDTQYF. The CDR3 DNA reads TGTGCCAGCAGAAAGGCTAGCACAGATACGCAGTATTTT.